Sequencing of this TCR beta chain was carried out in a study of T cell responses to AZD1222 COVID-19 vaccine. Comment on this clone: Its antigen remains unidentified.

Study-wide results and caveats: The study found vaccine-associated CD4 TCRs spanning spike, dominant at 160-218 and 743-854. Compared with day 0, the breadth and depth of the Spike-specific TCR repertoire rose significantly after two doses of AZD1222.

The method was immunoSEQ multiplex PCR; TCRdb's version includes in-frame clones alone and lacks a portion of them. The sample lists roughly 140,000 clones, approximately 94% occurring once. The germline CDR1 and CDR2 sequences are SGHTA and FQGNSA. The trim removed 6 bases at V and 6 bases at J, leaving 9 bases unmatched. The CDR3 loop spans 15 amino acids. The chain links TRBV7-2 to TRBJ2-2; 8 bases are a match to TRBD2. The sample in question was peripheral blood, obtained on day 0 of AZD1222 vaccination. The clonotype was recovered from an adult in good health. The CDR3 DNA follows: TGTGCCAGCAGAGTAGCGGGGTCTCCCGCCGGGGAGCTGTTTTTT. Its protein is CASRVAGSPAGELFF.